The clone carrying this TCR beta chain came up once. The antigen is not known. The data were obtained in a study of T cell responses to AZD1222 COVID-19 vaccine. Study findings and constraints: Seropositive status at baseline applied to only five to seven AZD1222 recipients. Females made up more of the donors, who were largely white British, and clonal diversity may have come out too low. Repertoire collection took place solely once the T cell response had peaked.

This CDR3 has 14 amino acids. With V trimmed by 9 bases and J by 6 bases, 6 bases remained unmatched. Germline V CDR1 and CDR2: SGHRS, YFSETQ. Only in-frame clones appear in the TCRdb table, and some are missing; sequencing was by immunoSEQ multiplex PCR. The data show some 130,000 clones, with roughly nine tenths seen just once and roughly 2.3% held by the top ten. The receptor was derived from an adult in good health. The sample here was peripheral blood, taken on day 0 of AZD1222 vaccination. The gene calls are TRBV5-1 and TRBJ1-6; 10 nucleotides match TRBD1. CDR3 DNA: TGCGCCACCCGACAGGGGGCGGTTAATTCACCCCTCCACTTT. Translation: CATRQGAVNSPLHF.